These 9 T cell receptor beta chains originate from one sample sequenced in a study of Ad26.COV2.S vaccination and SARS-CoV-2 variants. Using immunoSEQ multiplex PCR, the repertoire was profiled, and TCRdb retains in-frame clones only, with some absent. The table records 350,000 to 500,000 clones, 90% of them present only once. The treatment: approximately 18 received Ad26.COV2.S at low or high dose, single or two shots; about 5 received placebo; per-sample allocation not given. The samples were gathered on day 63 after the first injection of vaccine or placebo. The material sequenced was peripheral blood, taken in a trial of Ad26.COV2.S vaccine versus placebo. The receptors originated from a person between 18 and 65 years old who received the Ad26.COV2.S COVID-19 vaccine or a placebo.

The CDR3 sequence is CASSRTSGRYNEQFF. In nucleotides, the CDR3 is TGTGCCAGCAGTCGGACTAGCGGGAGGTACAATGAGCAGTTCTTC. The chain employs TRBV28 and TRBJ2-1; 14 bases are a match to TRBD2. With V trimmed by 5 bases and J by 4 bases, 1 base remained unmatched. The CDR3 spans 15 residues. Germline-derived CDR1 and CDR2 are MDHEN and SYDVKM.

This clone was observed a handful of times. The rearrangement joins TRBV14 to TRBJ1-3; D gene uncertain. Germline lookup yields CDR1 SGHDN and CDR2 FVKESK. V was trimmed by 1 base and J by 7 bases, leaving 5 bases between them. The CDR3 totals 12 residues. CDR3 DNA sequence: TGTGCCAGCAGCCAAGTGGAGAACACCATATATTTT. Translated, it gives CASSQVENTIYF. Full variable domain (remainder filled in from reference TRBV14 and TRBJ1-3): EAGVTQFPSHSVIEKGQTVTLRCDPISGHDNLYWYRRVMGKEIKFLLHFVKESKQDESGMPNNRFLAERTGGTYSTLKVQPAELEDSGVYFCASSQVENTIYFGEGSWLTVV.

The J gene is TRBJ1-2, the V gene TRBV7-2; 8 bases match TRBD1. The CDR3 extends over 15 amino acids. The V segment lost 2 bases and the J segment 0 bases; nucleotides outside the gene matches: 2. CDR1 and CDR2 (germline): SGHTA, FQGNSA. The CDR3 spells CASSLRDRTNYGYTF. CDR3 nucleotides: TGTGCCAGCAGCTTACGGGACAGGACTAACTATGGCTACACCTTC.

V and J are TRBV2 and TRBJ2-2, with 7 bases matching TRBD2. The ends lost 3 bases at V and 9 bases at J; junction bases unmatched: 7. This CDR3 contains 14 residues. Germline V gene data show CDR1 as SNHLY and CDR2 as FYNNEI. CDR3 nucleotide sequence: TGTGCCAGCAGTGAGGGCGGGAGAAGCCGGGAGCTGTTTTTT. This codes for CASSEGGRSRELFF.

Regarding this clone: Distinct nucleotide sequences in the sample also encode this CDR3. This rearrangement joins TRBV7-2 to TRBJ1-2; D is undetermined. Trimming removed 1 base from V and 6 bases from J, with 9 bases in between. The germline CDR1 and CDR2 sequences are SGHTA and FQGNSA. The CDR3 length is 13 residues. CDR3 region: CASSLGTGDGYTF. The CDR3, as DNA: TGTGCCAGCAGCTTAGGGACGGGCGATGGCTACACCTTC.

The V gene is TRBV6-5, the J gene TRBJ2-7; 9 nucleotides agree with TRBD1. Germline V lookup: CDR1 MNHEY, CDR2 SVGAGI. CDR3 length: 15 residues. Unmatched junction bases numbered 11, after V lost 5 bases and J lost 6 bases. The CDR3 sequence is CASSTYLGQGSEQYF. The CDR3 DNA sequence: TGTGCCAGCAGTACATACTTGGGACAGGGCTCCGAGCAGTACTTC.

The V and J genes are TRBV28 and TRBJ2-7; maybe TRBD2 (6 bases). The germline CDR1 and CDR2 sequences are MDHEN and SYDVKM. V lost 6 bases, J lost 7 bases, and 19 bases lay in between. This CDR3 contains 14 residues. CDR3 in amino acids: CASSPEAGPGEQYF. In DNA form, the CDR3 reads TGTGCCAGCAGCCCGGAGGCGGGACCGGGTGAGCAGTACTTC.

This clone has just a few counts. The chain uses TRBV19 and TRBJ2-5, with 8 bases that match TRBD1. CDR3 size: 15 residues. V gave up 1 base and J gave up 5 bases; unmatched junction bases: 6. Germline V CDR1 and CDR2: LNHDA, SQIVND (reference sequence). The CDR3 bases are TGTGCCAGTAGTATAGGTGGCAGGGGGCCGGAGACCCAGTACTTC. It translates to CASSIGGRGPETQYF.

Of note for this clone: This sample includes further DNA sequences coding for the same CDR3. This chain uses TRBV9 with TRBJ2-7; no clear D gene. With 0 bases removed from V and 0 bases from J, the gap between germline ends came to 10 bases. This CDR3 comprises 15 residues. Germline V lookup: CDR1 SGDLS, CDR2 YYNGEE. The CDR3 nucleotides read TGTGCCAGCAGCGTAGGAGGCAGGAGCTCCTACGAGCAGTACTTC. Translated, it gives CASSVGGRSSYEQYF. Full variable domain (missing parts from reference TRBV9 and TRBJ2-7): DSGVTQTPKHLITATGQRVTLRCSPRSGDLSVYWYQQSLDQGLQFLIQYYNGEERAKGNILERFSAQQFPDLHSELNLSSLELGDSALYFCASSVGGRSSYEQYFGPGTRLTVT.